A single TCR beta chain is shown here with its context. Its antigen is still unknown. TCRdb's table, derived via immunoSEQ multiplex PCR, lists solely in-frame clones and lacks some. The data contain about 600,000 clones, about 96% of them seen just once; the ten biggest clones take up about 0.057%. The data originate from a study of shared clonotypes between healthy human individuals. Study-wide findings and caveats: Memory subsets generally showed smaller estimated richness than naive subsets did.

The donor cohort consisted entirely of Caucasian adults residing in Nashville, Tennessee. The CDR3 is 13 amino acids. Germline values: CDR1 SGHDN, CDR2 FVKESK. V was pared by 1 base and J by 9 bases, with 12 bases between. The sample taken for sequencing was naive CD4+ T cells sorted from blood. Regarding subset: CD45RA+ positively selected. J is TRBJ1-1 and V is TRBV14, with D possibly being TRBD1 (5 bases). The clonotype originates from a woman under 40 in good health. The CDR3 nucleotides are TGTGCCAGCAGCCAAGTCCTTAGGGGCAAAGCTTTCTTT. Protein product: CASSQVLRGKAFF.